The 27 T cell receptor beta chains below were found in one sample sequenced in a study of blood T cell repertoires in COVID-19. This table comes from immunoSEQ multiplex PCR, and its TCRdb copy is limited to in-frame clones, with some not included. This table holds about 80,000 clones, less than 85% found once. The specimen sequenced was peripheral blood. These receptors were obtained from a man in his sixties or seventies with active or convalescent COVID-19.

V usage is TRBV10-3 and J usage is TRBJ2-3, with 11 bases matching TRBD2. From germline, CDR1 is ENHRY and CDR2 SYGVKD. This CDR3 comprises 14 residues. Germline trimming cut 3 bases from V and 8 bases from J; bases unmatched to any gene: 4. CDR3 DNA sequence: TGTGCCATCAGTGACGGTAGCGGGGGGGCTACGCAGTATTTT. This translates into CAISDGSGGATQYF.

This clone was counted a few times. V gene TRBV4-2 combines with J gene TRBJ2-2, with TRBD2 matching over 7 bases. This CDR3 region has 16 residues. V was pared by 0 bases and J by 4 bases, with 5 bases of the junction left unmatched. Germline CDR1 and CDR2: LGHNA and YNFKEQ. CDR3 region: CASSQEVRGGTGELFF. The DNA for the CDR3 is TGTGCCAGCAGCCAAGAGGTCCGCGGGGGCACCGGGGAGCTGTTTTTT.

This chain uses TRBV6-6 with TRBJ1-6; unclear D gene. CDR3 size: 14 residues. V lost 8 bases to trimming and J lost 6 bases, with 14 bases between them. Germline V gives CDR1 MNHNY, CDR2 SVGAGI (reference sequence). The CDR3 region has the DNA TGTGCCAGCGAGGAAGCGACGGTTAATTCACCCCTCCACTTT. Protein: CASEEATVNSPLHF.

The rearrangement links TRBV7-9 to TRBJ2-7, with 7 bases fitting TRBD1. Germline V gene lookup returns CDR1 SEHNR and CDR2 FQNEAQ (reference sequence). V dropped 5 bases and J dropped 7; count of bases not matched to a gene: 17. This CDR3 is 16 amino acids long. CDR3: CASSQDVEGQRKEQYF. The CDR3 DNA reads TGTGCCAGCAGCCAAGACGTCGAGGGACAGCGGAAAGAGCAGTACTTC.

This chain links TRBV29-1 with TRBJ2-1; TRBD1 aligns across 7 bases. From germline, CDR1 is SQVTM and CDR2 ANQGSEA. V was clipped by 7 bases and J by 1 base; unmatched bases: 4. The CDR3 contains 13 residues. The CDR3 here is CSAMGQSYNEQFF. CDR3 bases: TGCAGCGCGATGGGACAGTCCTACAATGAGCAGTTCTTC.

The chain recombines TRBV28 with TRBJ1-5; weak D call: TRBD1 (5 bases). The CDR3 spans 14 residues. Trimming shortened V by 7 bases and J by 7 bases, and 17 bases separated the two germline ends. CDR1 and CDR2 (germline): MDHEN, SYDVKM. CDR3 sequence reads: CASTGWGVGQPQHF. DNA of the CDR3: TGTGCCAGCACCGGATGGGGGGTGGGCCAGCCCCAGCATTTT. The variable domain in full, completed from reference TRBV28 and TRBJ1-5, reads DVKVTQSSRYLVKRTGEKVFLECVQDMDHENMFWYRQDPGLGLRLIYFSYDVKMKEKGDIPEGYSVSREKKERFSLILESASTNQTSMYLCASTGWGVGQPQHFGDGTRLSIL.

The V gene is TRBV5-1, the J gene TRBJ2-1, with 15 bases that match TRBD2. Germline CDR1 is SGHRS and CDR2 is YFSETQ. J was trimmed by 12 bases and V by 3 bases; bases with no gene match: 4. This CDR3 is built from 14 residues. The chain's CDR3 is CASSSGLAGGVQFF. CDR3 nucleotides: TGCGCCAGCAGCTCGGGACTAGCGGGGGGTGTGCAGTTCTTC. Full variable domain (rest looked up from reference TRBV5-1 and TRBJ2-1): KAGVTQTPRYLIKTRGQQVTLSCSPISGHRSVSWYQQTPGQGLQFLFEYFSETQRNKGNFPGRFSGRQFSNSRSEMNVSTLELGDSALYLCASSSGLAGGVQFFGPGTRLTVL.

This sequence joins TRBV5-4 and TRBJ1-2; no clear D gene. The germline V and J ends were trimmed by 5 bases and 8 bases, with 10 bases remaining between them. CDR1 SGHNT and CDR2 YYREEE come from the germline V gene (reference sequence). This CDR3 is 11 amino acids long. The CDR3 DNA is TGTGCCAGCAGGTCGGGGAAAGGCTACACCTTC. Protein sequence: CASRSGKGYTF.

The V call is TRBV18, the J call TRBJ2-5, with a possible D match to TRBD1 (6 bases). Trimming cost V 5 bases and J 1 base, with 14 bases left between them. This CDR3 has 15 amino acids. Germline assignment: CDR1 KGHSH and CDR2 LQKENI. The CDR3 DNA follows: TGTGCCAGCTCATCCCAACAGGGAACCCAAGAGACCCAGTACTTC. Amino acid sequence: CASSSQQGTQETQYF. The variable domain in full, completed from reference TRBV18 and TRBJ2-5, reads NAGVMQNPRHLVRRRGQEARLRCSPMKGHSHVYWYRQLPEEGLKFMVYLQKENIIDESGMPKERFSAEFPKEGPSILRIQQVVRGDSAAYFCASSSQQGTQETQYFGPGTRLLVL.

The rearrangement joins TRBV7-2 to TRBJ2-3; 8 bases fit TRBD2. The CDR3 loop spans 14 amino acids. Per germline, CDR1 SGHTA and CDR2 FQGNSA. After removal of 1 base from V and 6 bases from J, the junction contained 3 bases not matched to a gene. In nucleotides, the CDR3 is TGTGCCAGCAGCTTAGGATTAGCGGGGGATACGCAGTATTTT. It encodes CASSLGLAGDTQYF.

The V and J genes are TRBV19 and TRBJ1-1; no firm D call. Germline V gene data show CDR1 as LNHDA and CDR2 as SQIVND (reference sequence). Trimming shortened V by 1 base and J by 7 bases, and 13 bases separated the two germline ends. CDR3 length: 14 amino acids. CDR3 amino acids: CASSIVPSSVEAFF. The CDR3 DNA is TGTGCCAGTAGTATAGTACCCTCCTCGGTTGAAGCTTTCTTT.

A few counts support this clone. The rearrangement uses TRBV27 and TRBJ2-7; the D gene is possibly TRBD2 (5 bases). Trimming shortened V by 4 bases and J by 2 bases, and 9 bases separated the two germline ends. The CDR3 sequence is 13 residues long. The germline V gene has CDR1 MNHEY and CDR2 SMNVEV (reference sequence). The CDR3 DNA sequence: TGTGCCAGCAGTTCGACCGGGACCTACGAGCAGTACTTC. It translates to CASSSTGTYEQYF.

The rearrangement joins TRBV2 to TRBJ1-4, with a tentative D call TRBD1 (5 bases). Trimming cost V 6 bases and J 0 bases, with 11 bases left between them. The CDR3 covers 15 residues. Per the germline V gene, CDR1 is SNHLY and CDR2 is FYNNEI. CDR3 loop: CASSRALATNEKLFF. In DNA, the CDR3 is TGTGCCAGCAGCAGGGCCTTAGCAACTAATGAAAAACTGTTTTTT.

This clone came up a few times. The rearrangement joins TRBV7-9 to TRBJ2-5, with D perhaps TRBD1 (5 bases). CDR3 length: 12 residues. The V and J ends lost 6 bases and 3 bases respectively, with 8 bases between them. The germline CDR1 and CDR2 sequences are SEHNR and FQNEAQ (reference sequence). For the CDR3, the DNA is TGTGCCAGCAGGAAGACAGAAGAGACCCAGTACTTC. This gives the protein CASRKTEETQYF.

The chain combines TRBV11-2 with TRBJ1-1; weak D call: TRBD1 (5 bases). CDR3 length: 17 residues. V lost 5 bases, J lost 4 bases, and 23 bases lay in between. Germline V lookup: CDR1 SGHAT, CDR2 FQNNGV. This chain's CDR3 is CASSQPRQSSRGTEAFF. DNA for the CDR3: TGTGCCAGCAGCCAACCCAGACAGAGCAGTCGAGGCACTGAAGCTTTCTTT.

This sequence joins TRBV7-8 and TRBJ2-3, with D maybe TRBD2 (6 bases). Between the trimmed V and J ends, which lost 0 bases and 5 bases, there was a span of 6 bases. The V gene's germline CDR1 is SGHVS and CDR2 FQNEAQ. This CDR3 contains 13 residues. The DNA for the CDR3 is TGTGCCAGCAGCTTAGCGGGGGGAGATACGCAGTATTTT. This sequence encodes CASSLAGGDTQYF. Full variable domain (missing parts from reference TRBV7-8 and TRBJ2-3): GAGVSQSPRYKVAKRGQDVALRCDPISGHVSLFWYQQALGQGPEFLTYFQNEAQLDKSGLPSDRFFAERPEGSVSTLKIQRTQQEDSAVYLCASSLAGGDTQYFGPGTRLTVL.

CDR3 nucleotides: TGTGCCAGCAGCTTATACAGGGGGCGAACTGAAGCTTTCTTT. Translated, it gives CASSLYRGRTEAFF. The chain has TRBV5-8 and TRBJ1-1, with 9 bases fitting TRBD1. V lost 2 bases and J lost 5; bases outside the gene matches: 4. The germline V gene encodes CDR1 SGHTS and CDR2 YDEGEE. The CDR3 totals 14 residues.

This clone came up a few times. The chain recombines TRBV29-1 with TRBJ1-6; D may be TRBD1 (6 bases). V was trimmed by 7 bases and J by 5 bases, leaving 15 bases between them. The CDR3 spans 14 residues. Germline V CDR1 and CDR2: SQVTM, ANQGSEA. The CDR3: CSATGVGDNSPLHF. The CDR3 DNA reads TGCAGCGCGACAGGCGTTGGGGATAATTCACCCCTCCACTTT.

The J gene is TRBJ2-5, the V gene TRBV5-1, with D possibly matching TRBD2 (6 bases). This CDR3 spans 14 amino acids. From germline, CDR1 is SGHRS and CDR2 YFSETQ. Trimming shortened V by 6 bases and J by 2 bases, and 14 bases separated the two germline ends. CDR3 in amino acids: CASTESSEQETQYF. The CDR3 bases are TGCGCCAGCACTGAATCTAGCGAACAAGAGACCCAGTACTTC.

The chain joins TRBV7-9 to TRBJ2-7; tentative D call: TRBD2 (5 bases). CDR3 length: 13 residues. Trimming left V 3 bases short and J 3 bases short, with 9 bases between. Per germline, CDR1 SEHNR and CDR2 FQNEAQ (reference sequence). Here the CDR3 reads CASSLLDYYEQYF. Written as DNA, the CDR3 is TGTGCCAGCAGCTTGCTTGACTACTACGAGCAGTACTTC. Together with reference TRBV7-9 and TRBJ2-7, the CDR3 gives the full variable domain: DTGVSQNPRHKITKRGQNVTFRCDPISEHNRLYWYRQTLGQGPEFLTYFQNEAQLEKSRLLSDRFSAERPKGSFSTLEIQRTEQGDSAMYLCASSLLDYYEQYFGPGTRLTVT.

The chain is built from TRBV2 and TRBJ2-7; the D is unclear. The ends were cut back, 2 bases at V and 2 bases at J, with 16 bases in the middle. Germline V gene data show CDR1 as SNHLY and CDR2 as FYNNEI. CDR3 length: 16 amino acids. This CDR3 is CASSESRWSSAYEQYF. The CDR3 region has the DNA TGTGCCAGCAGTGAAAGCCGGTGGAGCAGCGCCTACGAGCAGTACTTC.

About this clone itself: The same CDR3 also results from other DNA sequences found in this sample. The chain combines TRBV6-5 with TRBJ2-1; no clear D gene. The V end was cut by 4 bases, the J end by 0 bases, with 7 bases between. The CDR3 sequence is 14 residues long. Germline V gene sequence: CDR1 MNHEY, CDR2 SVGAGI. CDR3 protein: CASSSGSSYNEQFF. The CDR3 DNA reads as TGTGCCAGCAGTTCGGGTAGCTCCTACAATGAGCAGTTCTTC.

The gene calls are TRBV29-1 and TRBJ2-3; a possible D gene is TRBD2 (6 bases). The V and J ends lost 6 bases and 6 bases respectively, with 10 bases between them. The germline gives CDR1 SQVTM, CDR2 ANQGSEA. This CDR3 spans 11 amino acids. The DNA of the CDR3 is TGCAGCGTAGTTCGGGAGGATACGCAGTATTTT. This codes for CSVVREDTQYF.

The chain has TRBV3-1 (or the pseudogene TRBV3-2) and TRBJ1-5, with D hard to call. The CDR3 is 15 residues long. V lost 0 bases to trimming and J lost 4 bases, with 10 bases between them. The germline V gene has CDR1 LGHDT and CDR2 YNNKEL (reference sequence). CDR3 protein: CASSQEAGGNQPQHF. DNA for the CDR3: TGTGCCAGCAGCCAAGAAGCGGGAGGAAATCAGCCCCAGCATTTT.

The chain recombines TRBV7-8 with TRBJ2-7; TRBD1 agrees at 8 bases. Germline loops: CDR1 SGHVS, CDR2 FQNEAQ. The CDR3 length is 15 residues. The junction had 10 bases not matched to a gene; V was cut back by 5 bases and J by 4 bases. CDR3 coding DNA: TGTGCCAGCAGCCCGACCTGGGACAGGTTTTACGAGCAGTACTTC. Protein sequence: CASSPTWDRFYEQYF.

The table lists this clone with a count of one. The V call is TRBV28, the J call TRBJ2-7; 9 bases map to TRBD1. The junction had 13 bases not matched to a gene; V was cut back by 10 bases and J by 6 bases. CDR1 MDHEN and CDR2 SYDVKM come from the germline V gene. The CDR3 has 14 amino acids. The CDR3 DNA follows: TGTGCCACCGAACCTACAGGGGGCATAGGCGAGCAGTACTTC. Protein: CATEPTGGIGEQYF. The entire variable domain, with the rest obtained from reference TRBV28 and TRBJ2-7, is as follows: DVKVTQSSRYLVKRTGEKVFLECVQDMDHENMFWYRQDPGLGLRLIYFSYDVKMKEKGDIPEGYSVSREKKERFSLILESASTNQTSMYLCATEPTGGIGEQYFGPGTRLTVT.

The chain carries TRBV2 and TRBJ1-3; unclear D gene. The CDR3 runs 13 residues. The germline V gene has CDR1 SNHLY and CDR2 FYNNEI. V was cut by 7 bases and J by 2 bases, with 9 bases left in between. In DNA form, the CDR3 reads TGTGCCAGCATACAGAACACTGGAAACACCATATATTTT. Encoded protein: CASIQNTGNTIYF.